This T cell receptor (beta chain) derives from a study of T cell responses to AZD1222 COVID-19 vaccine (dated by TCRdb to 2020 to 2022). A note on the overall study: A total of 230 to 250 trial participants underwent TCR sequencing, of whom roughly 210 had received two doses of AZD1222 and about 26 had received two doses of the MenACWY control vaccine. Trial participants were enrolled into age subgroups of 18-55, 56-69 and 70-plus years, which contained roughly 140, 27 and 60 TCR-sequenced participants, respectively.

Points the paper makes about the study in general: Participants were mostly white British, with more females than males. The authors suggested clonal diversity may have been underestimated. The vaccine-associated CD4 TCRs covered the entire spike protein, and the dominant responses fell in regions 160-218 and 743-854. Because no day 14 peak-response samples were available, the repertoires could be characterized only after the peak T cell response. Conclusions about previously exposed vaccinees were limited because only six AZD1222 recipients were SARS-CoV-2 seropositive at baseline. In the small 56-69-year group, the increase in depth fell short of significance, most likely because of low power. Epitopes outside the regions mutated in the B.1.351 and B.1.1.7 variants were reportedly recognized by nearly half of the unique spike-specific TCRs. A significant rise in spike-specific TCR breadth and depth was observed after two AZD1222 doses relative to day 0 and relative to MenACWY recipients.

Regarding this clone: There is no known antigen for this receptor. No base-level quality is on record; no much larger clone is a single base apart.

The CDR3 regions of human TCRbeta chains were subjected to immunosequencing. In the paper's pipeline: TCRs in the repertoires were matched against a reference library of SARS-CoV-2-specific TCRs that had been generated with the MIRA antigen-specificity platform. Breadth was defined as the fraction of unique TCRs that were SARS-CoV-2-associated, and depth was defined as the fraction of total T cells that were SARS-CoV-2-associated. Each spike-specific TCR was assigned to its reactive spike region and to a CD4 or CD8 class using the MIRA data. Log10-transformed breadth and depth values were compared by one-way ANOVA with Sidak's multiple comparisons tests. What TCRdb holds here is the immuneACCESS table cut down to in-frame rearrangements. Part of the clones is not present; checked against another copy, under half of the missing clones reflect an unresolved V gene, and the others are unexplained. V and J calls and clone size follow that table, whereas D and trimming were derived from the DNA. The table for this sample lists some 120,000 clones; around 89% of them were counted only once. Over 8.5% of the sample is in the top ten clones.

Sample time point, as interpreted from the label and publication: baseline before first vaccination. Explained via the paper, the treatment or condition label denotes: meningococcal conjugate vaccine given as trial control. Vaccinee samples were obtained from the UK trials COV001 and COV002, which included a single-blind randomized controlled phase 2/3 trial of AZD1222 (ChAdOx1 nCoV-19) in healthy adults. For TCRbeta chain sequencing, PBMC samples were collected from trial participants at day 0 and at day 28 after the second dose. The CDR3 numbers 19 residues from cysteine through phenylalanine. The read is trimmed to its CDR3 DNA, 57 bases read in frame from base 1. Trimmed from V: 2 bases; trimmed from J: 1 base; junction bases lacking a gene match: 9. Sequences LGHDT (CDR1) and YNNKEL (CDR2) are obtained from the germline V gene (reference sequence).

The chain joins TRBV3-1 (or the pseudogene TRBV3-2) to TRBJ2-5, with 14 bases aligning to TRBD2. Sequenced material: peripheral blood, taken on day 0 of MenACWY control vaccination. The sequence was collected from an adult in good health. This receptor has the CDR3 CASSQIVTSGRATQETQYF. The base sequence is TGTGCCAGCAGCCAAATAGTGACTAGCGGGAGGGCCACCCAAGAGACCCAGTACTTC.